The clone carrying this T cell receptor (beta chain) has a handful of counts. Its cognate antigen is unknown. These data originate in a study of blood T cells in healthy people across ages. Study-level information: Capture via template switching afforded approximately one barcoded beta molecule per two T cells.

Combining a sample-barcoded 5' primer with a J-beta primer mix, a second PCR ran for about 7 to 12 cycles. TCRdb analysed the 5' RACE reads with MiXCR anew, one entry per CDR3 protein. The data hold roughly 1.7 million distinct CDR3 sequences, with about 35% observed a single time. Peripheral blood was drawn, 7.5 to 10 milliliters per donor. Researchers isolated at least 6.5 million PBMCs per sample. Study-wide points: Diversity of TCR beta per million T cells declined in a roughly linear way with age.

Sequenced material: blood. This receptor was identified in a young woman in good health.

The CDR3 protein is CASSARAPQAEAFF. The CDR3 nucleotides read TGTGCCAGCTCCGCTCGGGCCCCCCAAGCTGAAGCTTTCTTT. This rearrangement joins TRBV27 to TRBJ1-1; no clear D. The length of the CDR3 is 14 residues. Between the trimmed V and J ends, which lost 8 bases and 6 bases, there was a span of 19 bases. The germline V gene encodes CDR1 MNHEY and CDR2 SMNVEV (reference sequence).